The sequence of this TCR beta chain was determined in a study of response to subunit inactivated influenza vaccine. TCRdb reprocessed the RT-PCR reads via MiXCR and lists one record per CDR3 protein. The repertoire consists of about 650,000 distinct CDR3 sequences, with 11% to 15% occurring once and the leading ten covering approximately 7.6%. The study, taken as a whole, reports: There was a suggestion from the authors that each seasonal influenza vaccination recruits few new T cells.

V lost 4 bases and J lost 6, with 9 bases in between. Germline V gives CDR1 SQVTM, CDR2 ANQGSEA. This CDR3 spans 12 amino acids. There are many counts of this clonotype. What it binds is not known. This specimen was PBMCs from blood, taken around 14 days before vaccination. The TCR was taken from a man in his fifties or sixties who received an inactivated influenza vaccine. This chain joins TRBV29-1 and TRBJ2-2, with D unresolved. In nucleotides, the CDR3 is TGCAGCGTTGGCAAGGGTGCCGGGGAGCTGTTTTTT. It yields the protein CSVGKGAGELFF.